The sample holds a few counts of the clone carrying this T cell receptor beta chain. Antigen: not known. Each CDR3 protein is one row after TCRdb ran MiXCR on the 5' RACE reads. In the table there are several thousand distinct CDR3 sequences, around 11% of which are singletons. Described time point: sample taken at primary tumor resection. Samples came from 72 TRACERx patients with untreated early-stage lung cancer. Unsorted samples of tumor, nontumor lung or frozen PBMC had their whole RNA sequenced. This entry is derived from a study of spatial heterogeneity in lung cancer. Study findings and constraints: Regional and ubiquitous nonsynonymous mutations were tracked by counts of regional and ubiquitous expanded TCRs, respectively. Tumoral mutation counts were tracked by counts of expanded intratumoral alpha and beta TCRs.

The source was lung tumor tissue, collected at surgery. This clonotype was obtained from a male donor with early-stage non-small cell lung cancer.

The CDR3 sequence is CASSFTGFTPYEQYF. In nucleotides, the CDR3 is TGTGCCAGCAGTTTTACAGGTTTTACCCCCTACGAGCAGTACTTC. The gene calls are TRBV28 and TRBJ2-7, with D maybe TRBD1 (5 bases). V dropped 3 bases and J dropped 2 bases, with 14 bases sitting between them. Germline assignment: CDR1 MDHEN and CDR2 SYDVKM. The CDR3 covers 15 residues. The full variable domain, completed using reference TRBV28 and TRBJ2-7, is DVKVTQSSRYLVKRTGEKVFLECVQDMDHENMFWYRQDPGLGLRLIYFSYDVKMKEKGDIPEGYSVSREKKERFSLILESASTNQTSMYLCASSFTGFTPYEQYFGPGTRLTVT.